A single sample is the source of the 22 T cell receptor beta chains below, sequenced in a study of T-cell memory formation after mild COVID-19. TCRdb ran MiXCR on the 5' RACE reads and lists one entry per CDR3 protein. This sample has fewer than 250,000 distinct CDR3 sequences, with approximately 10% found just once. The sample consisted of PBMCs or a T cell subset sorted from them (not recorded which). The receptors were sampled from a man aged 18-30 years who had mild COVID-19 (a few samples of this study predate the infection). Cell type and time point are not known.

The sample holds a few counts of this clonotype. The chain joins TRBV7-2 to TRBJ1-2; D is unresolved. V was shortened by 5 bases and J by 1 base, with 17 bases between the two germline ends. Germline-derived CDR1 and CDR2 are SGHTA and FQGNSA. This CDR3 is built from 16 residues. CDR3 protein: CASSPAGGLLNYGYTF. The CDR3 DNA sequence: TGTGCCAGCAGCCCTGCCGGAGGGCTCCTTAACTATGGCTACACCTTC.

This clonotype was observed a handful of times. The J gene is TRBJ2-3, the V gene TRBV2, with no clear D. This CDR3 has 11 residues. Germline values: CDR1 SNHLY, CDR2 FYNNEI. Deletions cut 3 bases from V and 6 bases from J, with 4 bases between. CDR3 nucleotides: TGTGCCAGCAGTGATTTGGATACGCAGTATTTT. Encoded protein: CASSDLDTQYF.

The V and J genes are TRBV12-3 or TRBV12-4 and TRBJ1-5; maybe TRBD1 (5 bases). The CDR3 sequence is 17 residues long. V lost 6 bases, J lost 0 bases, and 18 bases lay in between. The CDR3 DNA reads as TGTGCCAGCAGCCCGAGGAGCGGGGGGTATAGCAATCAGCCCCAGCATTTT. This codes for CASSPRSGGYSNQPQHF.

This clonotype was picked up a small number of times. The chain combines TRBV10-3 with TRBJ1-5; TRBD1 might be the D (5 bases). Germline V gives CDR1 ENHRY, CDR2 SYGVKD. V was pared by 4 bases and J by 0 bases, with 10 bases between. The CDR3 extends over 15 amino acids. The CDR3 loop is CAISVGEFSNQPQHF. In nucleotides, the CDR3 is TGTGCCATCAGTGTGGGGGAATTTAGCAATCAGCCCCAGCATTTT.

This clonotype was seen only a few times. J is TRBJ2-5 and V is TRBV6-5, with D possibly TRBD2 on 5 matching bases. CDR1 is MNHEY, CDR2 SVGAGI, per germline. The CDR3 is 15 amino acids. The V end was cut by 0 bases, the J end by 4 bases, with 12 bases between. CDR3 DNA sequence: TGTGCCAGCAGTTACTCGATCGGGGTACGAGAGACCCAGTACTTC. Protein sequence: CASSYSIGVRETQYF.

This clonotype was counted between two and nine times. This rearrangement joins TRBV28 to TRBJ2-4; 7 bases line up with TRBD1. The CDR3 sequence is 16 residues long. V lost 3 bases and J lost 3; bases outside the gene matches: 8. Germline V gene lookup returns CDR1 MDHEN and CDR2 SYDVKM. Here the CDR3 DNA reads TGTGCCAGCAGTTTCGAGGGGGCGGTGGTCAAAAACATTCAGTACTTC. Translated: CASSFEGAVVKNIQYF.

The chain carries TRBV10-2 and TRBJ2-1; D is unresolved. Germline loops: CDR1 WSHSY, CDR2 SAAADI. The V gene lost 3 bases and the J gene lost 2 bases, with 2 bases spanning the gap. CDR3 length: 12 amino acids. The CDR3 DNA follows: TGCGCCAGCAGTGATCCCTACAATGAGCAGTTCTTC. It specifies CASSDPYNEQFF.

This rearrangement joins TRBV12-3 or TRBV12-4 to TRBJ1-3; no clear D gene. V was clipped by 2 bases and J by 0 bases, with 8 bases between them. This CDR3 region has 15 residues. In nucleotides, the CDR3 is TGTGCCAGCAGTTTAACAGTCGGCTCTGGAAACACCATATATTTT. Amino acid sequence: CASSLTVGSGNTIYF.

This rearrangement joins TRBV7-2 to TRBJ2-3; TRBD2 is a possible D gene (6 bases). Germline V lookup: CDR1 SGHTA, CDR2 FQGNSA. V was pared by 5 bases and J by 1 base, with 16 bases between. This CDR3 is built from 16 residues. CDR3 protein: CASSRRGAGRTDTQYF. The CDR3, as DNA: TGTGCCAGCAGCCGGAGGGGCGCAGGGCGCACAGATACGCAGTATTTT.

This clonotype came up many times. The genes are TRBV7-2 and TRBJ2-2; D not resolved. CDR3 length equals 13 residues. The V gene's germline CDR1 is SGHTA and CDR2 FQGNSA. V was clipped by 4 bases and J by 7 bases, with 10 bases between them. CDR3 DNA sequence: TGTGCCAGCAGCTGGGTGCGGAGCGGGGAGCTGTTTTTT. Its translation is CASSWVRSGELFF.

The genes are TRBV14 and TRBJ2-3, with a tentative D call TRBD2 (5 bases). The CDR3 is 16 amino acids. Trimming removed 1 base from V and 2 bases from J, with 13 bases in between. Germline V gene sequence: CDR1 SGHDN, CDR2 FVKESK. The CDR3 spells CASSQGTERFTDTQYF. The CDR3 region has the DNA TGTGCCAGCAGCCAAGGGACCGAGCGGTTCACAGATACGCAGTATTTT.

This clonotype was picked up a small number of times. The chain has TRBV27 and TRBJ1-2, with a weak D call TRBD1 (6 bases). CDR3 length: 13 amino acids. The germline V gene encodes CDR1 MNHEY and CDR2 SMNVEV (reference sequence). V shed 6 bases and J shed 3 bases, with 11 bases lying between them. CDR3 nucleotides: TGTGCCAGCAGGTACAGGGTTGACTATGGCTACACCTTC. Amino acids: CASRYRVDYGYTF.

The chain uses TRBV12-3 or TRBV12-4 and TRBJ1-1, with D hard to call. V lost 4 bases to trimming and J lost 0 bases, with 9 bases between them. This CDR3 comprises 14 residues. CDR3 protein: CASSSGGLNTEAFF. The DNA for the CDR3 is TGTGCCAGCAGTTCGGGAGGCCTGAACACTGAAGCTTTCTTT.

The rearrangement links TRBV9 to TRBJ1-2; D is ambiguous. The CDR3 totals 13 residues. V was pared by 0 bases and J by 8 bases, with 11 bases between. Germline values: CDR1 SGDLS, CDR2 YYNGEE. As DNA, the CDR3 is TGTGCCAGCAGCGTAGCTTCGCGGAGCGGCTACACCTTC. Protein sequence: CASSVASRSGYTF.

The chain links TRBV24-1 to TRBJ2-3, with D perhaps matching TRBD1 or TRBD2 (7 bases each). The CDR3 totals 17 residues. The ends were cut back, 2 bases at V and 2 bases at J, with 16 bases in the middle. The germline CDR1 and CDR2 sequences are KGHDR and SFDVKD. CDR3 in amino acids: CATSDSRGGIPTDTQYF. The CDR3 bases are TGTGCCACCAGTGATTCCAGGGGGGGGATTCCCACAGATACGCAGTATTTT.

This clonotype was recorded at least ten times. J is TRBJ1-6 and V is TRBV12-3 or TRBV12-4; D gene uncertain. V was shortened by 5 bases and J by 7 bases, with 9 bases between the two germline ends. The CDR3 spans 13 residues. DNA of the CDR3: TGTGCCAGCAGTACCGCAGAGAATTCACCCCTCCACTTT. This translates into CASSTAENSPLHF.

The genes are TRBV18 and TRBJ2-1; D remains ambiguous. Germline V gene data show CDR1 as KGHSH and CDR2 as LQKENI. The CDR3 sequence is 13 residues long. Trimming removed 3 bases from V and 4 bases from J, with 7 bases in between. The CDR3 here is CASSPPAYNEQFF. The DNA of the CDR3 is TGTGCCAGCTCACCCCCAGCATACAATGAGCAGTTCTTC.

This clonotype appeared a few times. The rearrangement uses TRBV7-9 and TRBJ2-7; the D is unclear. Trimming took 5 bases from V and 9 from J, leaving 11 bases between them. The V gene's germline CDR1 is SEHNR and CDR2 FQNEAQ (reference sequence). This CDR3 has 11 residues. The CDR3 loop reads CASSPQRVQYF. The DNA of the CDR3 is TGTGCCAGCAGCCCCCAAAGAGTGCAGTACTTC.

There are a few counts of this clonotype. This chain links TRBV28 with TRBJ2-2, with D unresolved. CDR3 length: 15 amino acids. Germline V gene sequence: CDR1 MDHEN, CDR2 SYDVKM. The ends were cut back, 7 bases at V and 2 bases at J, with 14 bases in the middle. CDR3 coding DNA: TGTGCCAGCACCTCTTCCTCCTACAACACCGGGGAGCTGTTTTTT. Translating it yields CASTSSSYNTGELFF.

The V and J genes are TRBV6-2 or TRBV6-3 and TRBJ2-6; 7 nucleotides line up with TRBD1. Losses at the gene ends were 6 bases for V and 0 bases for J; bases not matched to a gene: 2. CDR3 length: 15 amino acids. The germline V gene encodes CDR1 MNHEY and CDR2 SVGEGT. The CDR3 nucleotides are TGTGCCAGCAGAGCAGGGGGCTCTGGGGCCAACGTCCTGACTTTC. This encodes CASRAGGSGANVLTF.

This clonotype was counted only a few times. The chain employs TRBV4-1 and TRBJ2-6; D is possibly TRBD1 (6 bases). Germline CDR1 is MGHRA and CDR2 is YSYEKL. V was clipped by 1 base and J by 2 bases, with 12 bases between them. The length of the CDR3 is 17 residues. CDR3 DNA: TGCGCCAGCAGCCAAGGCTGGGCAGGGGCTGGGGCCAACGTCCTGACTTTC. Amino acids: CASSQGWAGAGANVLTF.

This clonotype was detected a few times. CDR3: CASSLSRSRAFF. Written as DNA, the CDR3 is TGTGCCAGCAGCTTATCGCGGTCAAGAGCTTTCTTT. The gene calls are TRBV5-6 and TRBJ1-1; D is uncertain. There are 12 residues in the CDR3. The germline V gene has CDR1 SGHDT and CDR2 YYEEEE. The germline V and J ends were trimmed by 2 bases and 10 bases, with 12 bases remaining between them.